One T cell receptor beta chain is described in this entry. The antigen remains unidentified. The data were obtained in a study of T cells after yellow fever vaccination. Across the study: SMART-Seq v4 Ultra Low Input handled preparation of low-cell-number fractions. Study-level findings and limits: FACS-sorted repertoires might harbor abundant contaminating clonotypes from the bulk population. After the booster, approximately 96% of CD4 and around nine tenths of CD8 primary-response clones were re-detected.

Trimming shortened V by 9 bases and J by 7 bases, and 13 bases separated the two germline ends. The CDR3 spans 12 residues. As TCR cDNA was made by 5'RACE template switching, a universal primer site and UMIs were added. One entry per CDR3 protein, called by TCRdb with MiXCR from the 5' RACE reads. The data show a few hundred thousand distinct CDR3 sequences, roughly 7.5% seen once. This chain links TRBV12-3 or TRBV12-4 with TRBJ2-1, with D hard to call. The receptor was derived from a man aged 18 to 30 who received the YFV17D yellow fever vaccine. The sample was PBMCs, taken roughly 46 days after the first yellow fever vaccination. CDR3 coding DNA: TGTGCCAGTAGGCCGTTCGGTAATGAGCAGTTCTTC. It yields the protein CASRPFGNEQFF.